This is a list of T cell receptor beta chains from one sample in a study of T cell repertoires in cytomegalovirus infection. A single record per CDR3 protein comes from TCRdb applying MiXCR to the reads. The table shows about 570,000 distinct CDR3 sequences, with 35% to 50% occurring only once. Their specific antigens are unknown. Sequences were derived from cultured PBMCs, sampled from culture after CMV antigen stimulation. The receptor set was obtained from a human donor in good health (CMV status not recorded). Some clones in this sample may be carry-over from other donors' samples. Both conserved end residues are part of each CDR3. A D gene is named only where the DNA matches it firmly. Size values are once, few and many counts, or a class for expanded clones, and some rows have none.

TRBV29-1	TRBJ2-3	-	-	TGCAGCGTCCAGGGGTTAGACCATAACACAGATACGCAGTATTTT	CSVQGLDHNTDTQYF
TRBV12-5	TRBJ2-7	-	-	TGTGCTAGTGGTTTCTCTCCACTGGCCTACGAGCAGTACTTC	CASGFSPLAYEQYF
TRBV10-1	TRBJ2-2	-	-	TGCGCCAGCAGTATATCCTACACCGGGGAGCTGTTTTTT	CASSISYTGELFF
TRBV7-2	TRBJ2-1	-	few	TGTGCCAGCAGCTTTGAAGGGAACAATGAGCAGTTCTTC	CASSFEGNNEQFF
TRBV5-4	TRBJ1-1	-	-	TGTGCCAGCAGCTTGGAGGATCCGCGAATGGACACTGAAGCTTTCTTT	CASSLEDPRMDTEAFF
TRBV7-2	TRBJ2-7	-	many	TGTGCCAGCAGCTTATCGGAGGGTTACTACGAGCAGTACTTC	CASSLSEGYYEQYF
TRBV18	TRBJ2-3	-	few	TGTGCCAGCTCACTAATGGGGGTAAGCGTGAGCACAGATACGCAGTATTTT	CASSLMGVSVSTDTQYF
TRBV19	TRBJ1-1	-	many	TGTGCCAGTAGCCCTCAGGGTTACACTGAAGCTTTCTTT	CASSPQGYTEAFF
TRBV7-9	TRBJ1-5	-	-	TGTGCCGCCGGGGAGGGCAATCAGCCCCAGCATTTT	CAAGEGNQPQHF
TRBV5-4	TRBJ2-1	-	-	TGTGCCAGCAGAGGGCGGGCTGGGGAGAATGAGCAGTTCTTC	CASRGRAGENEQFF
TRBV18	TRBJ1-1	-	-	TGTGCCAGCTCACCAGTCAACGAGGGCACTGAAGCTTTCTTT	CASSPVNEGTEAFF
TRBV19	TRBJ2-7	-	-	TGTGCCAGTAGTATAGACGGCCGGGCCTACGAGCAGTACTTC	CASSIDGRAYEQYF
TRBV12-3/TRBV12-4	TRBJ2-1	-	-	TGTGCCAGCAGTCCCGTCTTATTGGGTGAGCAGTTCTTC	CASSPVLLGEQFF
TRBV24-1	TRBJ1-2	-	once	TGTGCCACCAGTGATGCCCGTGGCTATGGCTACACCTTC	CATSDARGYGYTF
TRBV7-8	TRBJ2-5	-	-	TGTGCCAGCAGCCGGGTAGCCCTATGGGTTGAGACCCAGTACTTC	CASSRVALWVETQYF
TRBV7-2	TRBJ2-5	-	few	TGTGCCAGCAGCTCGACACCGTCGGGGACCCAGTACTTC	CASSSTPSGTQYF
TRBV6-6	TRBJ1-5	-	-	TGTGCCAGCAGTGGGGGGTCATACGACAATCAGCCCCAGCATTTT	CASSGGSYDNQPQHF
TRBV12-3/TRBV12-4	TRBJ1-2	-	-	TGTGCCAGCAGTACGGGACTGGCGGTCACCTTC	CASSTGLAVTF
TRBV7-9	TRBJ2-3	-	-	TGTGCCAGCGGTGGGCAGGGGCCCCGCACAGATACGCAGTATTTT	CASGGQGPRTDTQYF
TRBV28	TRBJ2-7	-	-	TGTGCCAGCAGTTCCCTCAGGGGAGAGGTGCCCTACGAGCAGTACTTC	CASSSLRGEVPYEQYF
TRBV7-8	TRBJ2-1	TRBD2	few	TGTGCCAGCATCCTAGCGGGGGGCTCCTACAATGAGCAGTTCTTC	CASILAGGSYNEQFF
TRBV7-9	TRBJ2-1	-	-	TGTGCCAGCAGCCGGGACGGCGGTGAGCAGTTCTTC	CASSRDGGEQFF
TRBV28	TRBJ2-3	-	-	TGTGCCAGCGGTGCCGAGGTAGAGTATTTT	CASGAEVEYF
TRBV19	TRBJ2-6	TRBD1	-	TGTGCCAGTAGTACCCGACAGGGTCCCACTGGGGCCAACGTCCTGACTTTC	CASSTRQGPTGANVLTF
TRBV20-1	TRBJ2-1	-	-	TGCAGTGCTCCGGGTCAGGGATGGCTCAATGAGCAGTTCTTC	CSAPGQGWLNEQFF